This TCR beta chain derives from a study of read filtering for tumor transcriptome and immune sequencing. Molecular barcoded adaptors covering alpha/delta and beta/gamma chains were used on 400 to 450 ng RNA. TCRdb fed the reads into MiXCR, producing one record per CDR3 protein. The data contain about 5,800 distinct CDR3 sequences, around 21% of them seen just once; the ten biggest clones take up roughly 25%. This CDR3 comprises 14 residues. Germline V gene lookup returns CDR1 SGHTA and CDR2 FQGNSA. Between the trimmed V and J ends, which lost 3 bases and 9 bases, there was a span of 16 bases. This clonotype showed up many times. Its antigen is unidentified. Overall study results and limits: Even smaller IR-seq throughput identified most shared clonotypes.

Sequenced material: a population of CD138-negative cells sorted from bone marrow. The clonotype originates from a donor older than 35 with multiple myeloma. The genes are TRBV7-2 and TRBJ2-3; D may match TRBD1 or TRBD2 (5 bases each). CDR3 amino acids: CASSLRGSGWTQYF. Here the CDR3 DNA reads TGTGCCAGCAGCTTGAGGGGTTCGGGTTGGACGCAGTATTTT.